Sequencing of this T cell receptor beta chain was carried out in a study of Ad26.COV2.S vaccination and SARS-CoV-2 variants. Study overall: The vaccine Ad26.COV2.S was put into the muscle once, or twice with 56 days between.

Treatment specified: over 15 received Ad26.COV2.S at low or high dose, single or two shots; about 5 received placebo; per-sample allocation not given. Sampling happened 63 days after the first vaccine or placebo injection. The repertoire was sequenced with immunoSEQ multiplex PCR; TCRdb's copy has only in-frame clones and lacks some. This table holds around 450,000 clones, 70% to 90% found once. This receptor was taken from a person between 18 and 65 years old who received the Ad26.COV2.S COVID-19 vaccine or a placebo. Here the sequenced sample was peripheral blood, taken in a trial of Ad26.COV2.S vaccine versus placebo.

CDR3 amino acids: CASSPSPGQQNSPLHF. The CDR3 bases are TGTGCCAGCTCACCTTCCCCGGGACAGCAGAATTCACCCCTCCACTTT. This chain connects TRBV18 to TRBJ1-6; 7 bases fit TRBD1. V gave up 3 bases and J gave up 7 bases; unmatched junction bases: 9. The CDR3 has 16 amino acids. Per germline, CDR1 KGHSH and CDR2 LQKENI. Combining the CDR3 with reference TRBV18 and TRBJ1-6 gives the whole variable domain NAGVMQNPRHLVRRRGQEARLRCSPMKGHSHVYWYRQLPEEGLKFMVYLQKENIIDESGMPKERFSAEFPKEGPSILRIQQVVRGDSAAYFCASSPSPGQQNSPLHFGNGTRLTVT.